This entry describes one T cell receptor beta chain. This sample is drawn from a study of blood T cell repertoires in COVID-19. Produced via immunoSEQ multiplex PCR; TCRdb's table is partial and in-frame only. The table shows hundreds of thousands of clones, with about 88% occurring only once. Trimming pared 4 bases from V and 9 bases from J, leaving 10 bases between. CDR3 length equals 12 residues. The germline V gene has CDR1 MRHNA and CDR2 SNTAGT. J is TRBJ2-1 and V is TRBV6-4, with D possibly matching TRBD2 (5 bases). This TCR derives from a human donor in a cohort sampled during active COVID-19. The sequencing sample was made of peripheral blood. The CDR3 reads CASSGFGSEQFF. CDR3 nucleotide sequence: TGTGCCAGCAGTGGTTTTGGGAGTGAGCAGTTCTTC.